The 23 T cell receptor beta chains given below trace back to one sample, sequenced in a study of vaccination and CD4 T cells after COVID-19 (dated by TCRdb to between 2021 and 2023). These receptors have no known antigen. Libraries were prepared through PCR. The listed sequencing device is Illumina iSeq 100. DNA from cultured CD4+ T cells underwent TCR sequencing with the Oncomine TCR Beta short-read assay at the Johns Hopkins FTIC core. TCRdb trimmed the raw reads at Q25, called clones with MiXCR and kept productive beta chains. Rows are combined by CDR3 protein, so each entry shows the most common genes and DNA. The sample table lists some 14,000 distinct CDR3 sequences, 50% to 75% of them with a count of one. 6.2% of the sample belongs to the ten largest clones. This sample's treatment or condition label indicates: roughly 11-day PBMC culture with coronavirus spike peptide pools or control peptides (ViraFEST assay).

What was sequenced was CD4+ T cells from blood, cultured in vitro. Receptor source: a human donor who had recovered from COVID-19.

This clonotype showed up just once. The chain recombines TRBV3-1 with TRBJ2-6; weak D call: TRBD1 (5 bases). This CDR3 spans 13 amino acids. Germline values: CDR1 LGHDT, CDR2 YNNKEL (reference sequence). The V end lost 0 bases, the J end lost 18 bases, and 15 bases lay between the germline ends. As DNA, the CDR3 is TGTGCCAGCAGCCAAGACCCCCAGGGCGCCGCGACTTTC. Translated, it gives CASSQDPQGAATF.

The rearrangement uses TRBV19 and TRBJ1-6; D not resolved. The germline V gene has CDR1 LNHDA and CDR2 SQIVND (reference sequence). The CDR3 spans 16 residues. V was shortened by 8 bases and J by 6 bases, with 20 bases between the two germline ends. CDR3 region: CASLGVGGLVNSPLHF. DNA of the CDR3: TGTGCCAGTCTGGGCGTGGGCGGCTTAGTTAATTCACCCCTCCACTTT.

The V call is TRBV2, the J call TRBJ1-2; D may be TRBD1 (6 bases). Trimming shortened V by 2 bases and J by 2 bases, and 6 bases separated the two germline ends. Germline loops: CDR1 SNHLY, CDR2 FYNNEI. The CDR3 extends over 13 amino acids. This CDR3 reads CASSEQGNYGYTF. The CDR3 coding sequence is TGTGCCAGCAGTGAACAGGGGAACTATGGCTACACCTTC.

In its sample, this clonotype was seen a few times. The chain couples TRBV2 to TRBJ1-1, with 7 bases that match TRBD1. The junction had 3 bases not matched to a gene; V was cut back by 6 bases and J by 2 bases. This CDR3 spans 13 amino acids. The V gene's germline CDR1 is SNHLY and CDR2 FYNNEI. CDR3 sequence reads: CASRDRFNTEAFF. The CDR3 DNA reads TGTGCCAGCAGGGACAGGTTTAACACTGAAGCTTTCTTT.

This chain uses TRBV11-2 with TRBJ2-1; 9 nucleotides match TRBD2. Germline assignment: CDR1 SGHAT and CDR2 FQNNGV. Unmatched junction bases numbered 2, after V lost 1 base and J lost 4 bases. The CDR3 is 15 amino acids. DNA of the CDR3: TGTGCCAGCAGCTTAGGACTAGCGGAGTACAATGAGCAGTTCTTC. Amino acid sequence: CASSLGLAEYNEQFF.

This clonotype was found once. In DNA, the CDR3 is TGTGCCAGCAGTACGAGACAGGGAAGCTACGAGCAGTACTTC. This gives the protein CASSTRQGSYEQYF. The chain couples TRBV6-1 to TRBJ2-7, with 7 bases matching TRBD1. The CDR3 sequence is 14 residues long. V shed 5 bases, J shed 3 bases, and the junction held 7 bases outside the gene matches. The germline V gene encodes CDR1 MNHNS and CDR2 SASEGT.

This clonotype has only a few counts. The rearrangement uses TRBV9 and TRBJ2-3; TRBD2 aligns across 7 bases. The CDR3 length is 14 residues. J gave up 2 bases and V 6 bases, and 6 bases lay outside the gene matches. Germline V lookup: CDR1 SGDLS, CDR2 YYNGEE. The CDR3 is CASNPSGNTDTQYF. The CDR3 DNA is TGTGCCAGCAATCCTAGCGGTAACACAGATACGCAGTATTTT.

This clonotype was counted a few times. The V call is TRBV27, the J call TRBJ1-5; 7 bases are shared with TRBD1. The CDR3 has 14 residues. The V segment lost 5 bases and the J segment 4 bases; nucleotides outside the gene matches: 5. The germline V gene has CDR1 MNHEY and CDR2 SMNVEV (reference sequence). CDR3 DNA: TGTGCCAGCAGTAAAGGGACAGAGAATCAGCCCCAGCATTTT. This gives the protein CASSKGTENQPQHF.

This clonotype has only one observation. The gene calls are TRBV7-9 and TRBJ1-3; D might be TRBD1 (5 bases). This CDR3 is built from 17 residues. CDR1 is SEHNR and CDR2 is FQNEAQ in the germline V gene (reference sequence). V lost 3 bases, J lost 3 bases, and 18 bases lay in between. CDR3: CASSLATPGGNGNTIYF. DNA for the CDR3: TGTGCCAGCAGCTTGGCCACCCCCGGGGGGAATGGAAACACCATATATTTT.

The genes are TRBV5-1 and TRBJ2-3, with D possibly being TRBD2 (6 bases). This CDR3 has 13 amino acids. V gave up 2 bases and J gave up 7 bases, with 11 bases separating them. Per the germline V gene, CDR1 is SGHRS and CDR2 is YFSETQ. The CDR3 nucleotides read TGCGCCAGCAGCTTCCGGGACTTTAATACGCAGTATTTT. Translating it yields CASSFRDFNTQYF.

The chain combines TRBV15 with TRBJ2-7; a possible D gene is TRBD1 (6 bases). This CDR3 spans 15 amino acids. The V gene lost 4 bases and the J gene lost 3 bases, with 16 bases spanning the gap. Germline-derived CDR1 and CDR2 are LNHNV and YYDKDF (reference sequence). The CDR3 here is CATSTTIGGIYEQYF. DNA for the CDR3: TGTGCCACCAGCACCACTATTGGGGGCATCTACGAGCAGTACTTC.

J is TRBJ1-1 and V is TRBV2; D is possibly TRBD1 (6 bases). V was cut by 7 bases and J by 0 bases, with 12 bases left in between. Germline V gene data show CDR1 as SNHLY and CDR2 as FYNNEI. The CDR3 extends over 14 amino acids. The CDR3: CASTLGQLNTEAFF. The CDR3 nucleotides read TGTGCCAGCACCCTTGGACAGTTGAACACTGAAGCTTTCTTT.

This sequence joins TRBV6-2 or TRBV6-3 and TRBJ1-2; possibly TRBD1 for D (5 bases). Trimming left V 7 bases short and J 7 bases short, with 19 bases between. The CDR3 runs to 14 residues. Germline V gives CDR1 MNHEY, CDR2 SVGEGT. The CDR3 reads CASTHDGAGIGYTF. DNA of the CDR3: TGTGCCAGCACTCACGATGGGGCAGGGATTGGCTACACCTTC.

This clonotype was counted a few times. In DNA, the CDR3 is TGTGCCAGCAGCTCCGGACAGGGAACCGGGGAGCTGTTTTTT. Translated: CASSSGQGTGELFF. V gene TRBV7-3 combines with J gene TRBJ2-2; 8 bases line up with TRBD1. Trimming cost V 4 bases and J 5 bases; bases outside gene matches: 3. Germline V CDR1 and CDR2: SGHTA, FQGTGA. This CDR3 contains 14 residues.

The rearrangement joins TRBV30 to TRBJ2-5, with 11 nucleotides matching TRBD1. This CDR3 comprises 15 residues. The germline CDR1 and CDR2 sequences are GTSNPN and SVGIG (reference sequence). The J segment lost 5 bases and the V segment lost 2 bases, leaving 7 bases of the junction unmatched. The CDR3 region is CAWSTGQGARETQYF. CDR3 in DNA: TGTGCCTGGAGTACAGGACAGGGGGCTCGGGAGACCCAGTACTTC.

This clonotype was seen once. The chain combines TRBV20-1 with TRBJ2-7, with D uncertain. CDR1 is DFQATT, CDR2 SNEGSKA, per germline (reference sequence). V shed 1 base and J shed 3 bases, with 4 bases lying between them. The CDR3 has 11 residues. Here the CDR3 reads CSARANYEQYF. The CDR3 DNA follows: TGCAGTGCTAGAGCTAACTACGAGCAGTACTTC.

V usage is TRBV2 and J usage is TRBJ1-5, with 9 positions matching TRBD1. This CDR3 spans 16 amino acids. The germline V gene encodes CDR1 SNHLY and CDR2 FYNNEI. V trimming: 4 bases; J trimming: 2 bases; junction bases outside the gene matches: 6. The CDR3 coding sequence is TGTGCCAGCAGTGCACGACAGGGGGTTGGCAATCAGCCCCAGCATTTT. Translated, it gives CASSARQGVGNQPQHF.

This clonotype came up a few times. The V gene is TRBV27, the J gene TRBJ1-2; possible D gene TRBD1, 6 bases. V lost 4 bases to trimming and J lost 3 bases, with 9 bases between them. The CDR3 runs 13 residues. From germline, CDR1 is MNHEY and CDR2 SMNVEV (reference sequence). The CDR3 sequence: CASSSDRYYGYTF. The CDR3 bases are TGTGCCAGCAGTTCGGACAGATACTATGGCTACACCTTC.

The V call is TRBV19, the J call TRBJ2-1; 9 bases are a match to TRBD2. The CDR3 spans 15 residues. The V gene's germline CDR1 is LNHDA and CDR2 SQIVND (reference sequence). Trimming took 6 bases from V and 0 from J; bases not matched to a gene: 3. The CDR3 DNA follows: TGTGCCAGTAGGACTAGCGGTTACTCCTACAATGAGCAGTTCTTC. Its translation: CASRTSGYSYNEQFF.

The chain combines TRBV7-3 with TRBJ2-3; no firm D call. Trimming pared 5 bases from V and 2 bases from J, leaving 11 bases between. The CDR3 totals 14 residues. Germline loops: CDR1 SGHTA, CDR2 FQGTGA. CDR3 sequence (DNA): TGTGCCAGCAGCCCTCGGCCGGACACAGATACGCAGTATTTT. Its protein is CASSPRPDTDTQYF. Full variable domain (rest looked up from reference TRBV7-3 and TRBJ2-3): GAGVSQTPSNKVTEKGKYVELRCDPISGHTALYWYRQSLGQGPEFLIYFQGTGAADDSGLPNDRFFAVRPEGSVSTLKIQRTERGDSAVYLCASSPRPDTDTQYFGPGTRLTVL.

The V call is TRBV20-1, the J call TRBJ2-1, with TRBD2 identical over 11 bases. The ends lost 4 bases at V and 1 base at J; junction bases unmatched: 6. CDR1 is DFQATT and CDR2 is SNEGSKA in the germline V gene (reference sequence). CDR3 length equals 16 residues. The DNA of the CDR3 is TGCAGTGCTAACCCCGGGACTAGCGGTTCCTACAATGAGCAGTTCTTC. This gives the protein CSANPGTSGSYNEQFF.

The V gene is TRBV7-9, the J gene TRBJ1-5, with 8 positions matching TRBD1. Per germline, CDR1 SEHNR and CDR2 FQNEAQ (reference sequence). V was pared by 4 bases and J by 7 bases, with 6 bases of the junction left unmatched. The CDR3 spans 14 residues. The CDR3 here is CASSCRGPGQPQHF. The CDR3 DNA sequence: TGTGCCAGCAGCTGCAGGGGGCCGGGGCAGCCCCAGCATTTT.

This clonotype was recorded once. V is TRBV5-1 and J is TRBJ2-1, with 9 positions matching TRBD2. V trimming: 0 bases; J trimming: 2 bases; junction bases outside the gene matches: 3. The CDR3 runs 16 residues. The germline gives CDR1 SGHRS, CDR2 YFSETQ. The CDR3 nucleotides are TGCGCCAGCAGCTTGGGAGGGACTAGCCCCTACAATGAGCAGTTCTTC. As protein: CASSLGGTSPYNEQFF.